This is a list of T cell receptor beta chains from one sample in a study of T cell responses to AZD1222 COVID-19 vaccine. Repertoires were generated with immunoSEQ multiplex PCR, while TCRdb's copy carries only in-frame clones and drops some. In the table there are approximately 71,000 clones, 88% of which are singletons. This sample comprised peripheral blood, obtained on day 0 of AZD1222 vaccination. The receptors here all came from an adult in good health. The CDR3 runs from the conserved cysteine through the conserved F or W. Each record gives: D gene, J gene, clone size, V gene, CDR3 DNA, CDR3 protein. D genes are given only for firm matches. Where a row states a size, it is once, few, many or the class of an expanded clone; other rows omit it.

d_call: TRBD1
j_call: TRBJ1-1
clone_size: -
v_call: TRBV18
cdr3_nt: TGTGCCAGCTCACCGGAGGGGGCCTGGTCTGAAGCTTTCTTT
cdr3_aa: CASSPEGAWSEAFF

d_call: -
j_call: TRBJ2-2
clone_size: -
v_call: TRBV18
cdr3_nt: TGTGCCAGCTCACCAGGACAGACCGGGGAGCTGTTTTTT
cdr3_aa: CASSPGQTGELFF

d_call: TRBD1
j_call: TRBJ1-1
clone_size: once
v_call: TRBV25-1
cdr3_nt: TGTGCCAGCACCGAACCTCGACAGGGGGGCACTGAAGCTTTCTTT
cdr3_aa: CASTEPRQGGTEAFF

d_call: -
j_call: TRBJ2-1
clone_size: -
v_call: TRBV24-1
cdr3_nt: TGTGCCACCAGCCCGGCCGCGGCCGGAGCCTACAATGAGCAGTTCTTC
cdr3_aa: CATSPAAAGAYNEQFF

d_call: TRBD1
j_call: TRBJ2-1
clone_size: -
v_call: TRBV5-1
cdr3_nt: TGCGCCAGCAGGAGGGCCCCAGGGGGCGGGAATGAGCAGTTCTTC
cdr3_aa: CASRRAPGGGNEQFF

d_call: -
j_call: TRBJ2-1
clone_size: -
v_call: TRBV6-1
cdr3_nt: TGTGCCAGCAGTGAATCAGGGCCCGGAGTCCCGTTCTTC
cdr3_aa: CASSESGPGVPFF

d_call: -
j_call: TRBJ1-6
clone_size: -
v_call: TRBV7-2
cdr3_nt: TGTGCCAGCAGCTTATCCTTGGTCAATTCACCCCTCCACTTT
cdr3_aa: CASSLSLVNSPLHF

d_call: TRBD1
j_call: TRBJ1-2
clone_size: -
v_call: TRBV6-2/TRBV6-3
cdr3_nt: TGTGCCAGCAGTCCGACAGGGTCTAACTATGGCTACACCTTC
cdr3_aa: CASSPTGSNYGYTF

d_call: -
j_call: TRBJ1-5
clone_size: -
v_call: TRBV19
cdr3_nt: TGTGCCAGTAGTACGGGGCAGCTTAGCAATCAGCCCCAGCATTTT
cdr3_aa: CASSTGQLSNQPQHF

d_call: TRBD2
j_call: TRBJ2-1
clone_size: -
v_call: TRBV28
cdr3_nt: TGTGCCAGCAGTTACGGCGGGAGCCGGAACAATGAGCAGTTCTTC
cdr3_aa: CASSYGGSRNNEQFF

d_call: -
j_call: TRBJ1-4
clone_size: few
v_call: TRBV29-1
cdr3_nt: TGCAGCGCGGGGCAGGGACGCGAAAAACTGTTTTTT
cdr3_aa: CSAGQGREKLFF

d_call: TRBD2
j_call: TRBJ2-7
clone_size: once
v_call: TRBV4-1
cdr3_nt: TGCGCCAGCAGCCATGGACCGGGACTAGAAAGATCCTACGAGCAGTACTTC
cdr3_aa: CASSHGPGLERSYEQYF

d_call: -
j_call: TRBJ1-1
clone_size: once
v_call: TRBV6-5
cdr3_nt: TGTGCCAGCAGCCTACAAGGGGAGATCACTGAAGCTTTCTTT
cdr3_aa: CASSLQGEITEAFF

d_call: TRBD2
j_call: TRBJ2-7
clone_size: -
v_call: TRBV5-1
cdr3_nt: TGCGCCAGCAGCTCTCCGGGGGGAGTAAGGGATTACGAGCAGTACTTC
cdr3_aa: CASSSPGGVRDYEQYF

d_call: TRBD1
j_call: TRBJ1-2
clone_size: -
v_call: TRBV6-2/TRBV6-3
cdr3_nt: TGTGCCAGCAGTACGAGGACAGGGGCTAATAACTATGGCTACACCTTC
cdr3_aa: CASSTRTGANNYGYTF

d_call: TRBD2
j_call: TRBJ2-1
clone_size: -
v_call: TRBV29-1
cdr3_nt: TGCAGCGTTAGAGGACTAGGATACAATGAGCAGTTCTTC
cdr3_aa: CSVRGLGYNEQFF

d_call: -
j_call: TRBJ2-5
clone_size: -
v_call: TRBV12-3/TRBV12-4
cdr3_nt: TGTGCCAGCAGTCCCGTGGGTTCGGAGACCCAGTACTTC
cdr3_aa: CASSPVGSETQYF

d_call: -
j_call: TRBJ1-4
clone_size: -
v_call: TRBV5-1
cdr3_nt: TGCGCCAGCAGCAGGACTTCTGGTACACCGATTGAAAAACTGTTTTTT
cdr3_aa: CASSRTSGTPIEKLFF

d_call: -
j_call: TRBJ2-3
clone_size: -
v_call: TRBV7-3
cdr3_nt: TGTGCCAGCAGCTCCACTAGCACAGATACGCAGTATTTT
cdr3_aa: CASSSTSTDTQYF

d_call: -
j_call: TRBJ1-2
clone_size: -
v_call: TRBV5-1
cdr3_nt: TGCGCCAGCAGCTTGCAGGATAACTATGGCTACACCTTC
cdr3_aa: CASSLQDNYGYTF

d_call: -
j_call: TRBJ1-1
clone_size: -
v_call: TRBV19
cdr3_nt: TGTGCCGTCGGCGTGAACACTGAAGCTTTCTTT
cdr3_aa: CAVGVNTEAFF

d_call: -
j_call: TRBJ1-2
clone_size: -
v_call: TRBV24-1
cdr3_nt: TGTGCCACCAGTGATTATAAAACAGGGCCAGGTGGCTACACCTTC
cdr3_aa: CATSDYKTGPGGYTF

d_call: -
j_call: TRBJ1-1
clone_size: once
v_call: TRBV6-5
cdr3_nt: TGTGCCAGCAGTTACACCGGCTTAAACACTGAAGCTTTCTTT
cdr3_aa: CASSYTGLNTEAFF

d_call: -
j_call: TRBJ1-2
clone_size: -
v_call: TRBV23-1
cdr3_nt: TGCGCCAGCATCACGGGGCGATCAGGGGTCTATGGCTACACCTTC
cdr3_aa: CASITGRSGVYGYTF

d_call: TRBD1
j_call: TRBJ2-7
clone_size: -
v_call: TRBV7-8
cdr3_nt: TGTGCCAGCAGCTTAGGGAGACAGGGACCCTACGAGCAGTACTTC
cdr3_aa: CASSLGRQGPYEQYF

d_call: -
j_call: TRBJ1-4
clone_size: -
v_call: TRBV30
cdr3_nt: TGTGCCTGGCAGGGAGGAACTAATGAAAAACTGTTTTTT
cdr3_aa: CAWQGGTNEKLFF

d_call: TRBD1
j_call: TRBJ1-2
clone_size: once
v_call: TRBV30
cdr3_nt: TGTGCCTGGACCCCGACAGGGAACTATGGCTACACCTTC
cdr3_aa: CAWTPTGNYGYTF

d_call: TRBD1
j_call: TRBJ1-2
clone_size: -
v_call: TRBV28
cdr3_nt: TGTGCCAGCAGATCAGGGGGCGGAGACTATGGCTACACCTTC
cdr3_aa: CASRSGGGDYGYTF

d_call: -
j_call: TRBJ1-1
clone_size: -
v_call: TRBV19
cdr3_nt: TGTGCCAGTAGTAGACAGATGAACACTGAAGCTTTCTTT
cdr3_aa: CASSRQMNTEAFF

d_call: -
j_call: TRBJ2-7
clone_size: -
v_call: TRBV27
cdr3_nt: TGTGCCAGCAGTTCCCTCTTGGGACAAGCCTACGAGCAGTACTTC
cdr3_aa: CASSSLLGQAYEQYF

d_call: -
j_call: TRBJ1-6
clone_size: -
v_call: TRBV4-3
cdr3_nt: TGCGCCAGCAGCCAAGATGATGGATCACCCCTCCACTTT
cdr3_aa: CASSQDDGSPLHF

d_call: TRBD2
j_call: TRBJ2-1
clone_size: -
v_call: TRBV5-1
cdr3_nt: TGCGCCAGCAGCTTGACTAGCGGGAGTAGTAATGAGCAGTTCTTC
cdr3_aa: CASSLTSGSSNEQFF

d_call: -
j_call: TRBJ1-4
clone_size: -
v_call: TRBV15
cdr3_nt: TGTGCCACCAGCAGGGACAGCAAGAATGAAAAACTGTTTTTT
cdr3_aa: CATSRDSKNEKLFF

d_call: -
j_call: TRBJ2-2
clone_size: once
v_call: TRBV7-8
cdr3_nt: TGTGCCAGCCTAGGGGAAGAGGGTTCCGGGGAGCTGTTTTTT
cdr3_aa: CASLGEEGSGELFF

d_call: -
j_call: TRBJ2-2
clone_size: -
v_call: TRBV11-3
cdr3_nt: TGTGCCAGCAGCCTACGACAGACGATTAACACCGGGGAGCTGTTTTTT
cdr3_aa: CASSLRQTINTGELFF

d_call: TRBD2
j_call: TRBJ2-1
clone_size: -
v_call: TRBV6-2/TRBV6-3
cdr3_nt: TGTGCCAGCAGTCCCTCCGGGACTAAGACTAACAATGAGCAGTTCTTC
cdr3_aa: CASSPSGTKTNNEQFF

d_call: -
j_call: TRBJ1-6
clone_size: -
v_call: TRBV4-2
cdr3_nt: TGTGCCAGCAGCCCGCGGGGCCGGAATTCACCCCTCCACTTT
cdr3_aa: CASSPRGRNSPLHF

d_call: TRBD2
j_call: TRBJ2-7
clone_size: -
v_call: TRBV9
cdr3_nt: TGTGCCAGCAGCGAGTCTAGCGGGAGATGGGGAGCCTACGAGCAGTACTTC
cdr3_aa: CASSESSGRWGAYEQYF

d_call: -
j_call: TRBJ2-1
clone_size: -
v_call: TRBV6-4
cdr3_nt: TGTGCCAGCAGTGACTCGCCAGTCAATGAGCAGTTCTTC
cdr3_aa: CASSDSPVNEQFF

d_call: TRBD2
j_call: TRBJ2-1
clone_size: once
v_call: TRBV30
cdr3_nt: TGTGCCTGGAGTGGTGGGGGTAGGACTAGCGGGCTGAGTTACTACAATGAGCAGTTCTTC
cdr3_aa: CAWSGGGRTSGLSYYNEQFF

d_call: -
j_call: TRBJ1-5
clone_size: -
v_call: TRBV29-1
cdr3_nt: TGCACCATGAATAGAAAGCACAGGGAGGATCAGCCCCAGCATTTT
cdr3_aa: CTMNRKHREDQPQHF

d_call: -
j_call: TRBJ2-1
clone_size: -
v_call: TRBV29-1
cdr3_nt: TGCAGCGGTTCCAGCGCCCCTTACAATGAGCAGTTCTTC
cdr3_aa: CSGSSAPYNEQFF

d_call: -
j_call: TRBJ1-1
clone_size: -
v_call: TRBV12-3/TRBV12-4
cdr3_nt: TGTGCCAGCAGTCAGGGCTCGAACACTGAAGCTTTCTTT
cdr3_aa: CASSQGSNTEAFF